What follows are 15 T cell receptor beta chains derived from one specimen sequenced in a study of blood T cell repertoires in COVID-19. Profiled with immunoSEQ multiplex PCR; TCRdb holds only in-frame clones, not every one. The data show approximately 56,000 clones, 75% to 90% seen once. Sequences were obtained from peripheral blood. The source is a woman aged 60-75 years with COVID-19, enrolled during active disease.

This clone was recorded only once. This chain joins TRBV6-5 and TRBJ1-5, with a weak D call TRBD1 (5 bases). The V and J ends lost 10 bases and 7 bases respectively, with 20 bases between them. The CDR3 covers 14 residues. Germline CDR1 is MNHEY and CDR2 is SVGAGI. CDR3 sequence reads: CATSAGGVGQPQHF. The DNA for the CDR3 is TGTGCCACCTCGGCGGGAGGGGTAGGCCAGCCCCAGCATTTT.

The genes are TRBV7-9 and TRBJ1-6, with 8 nucleotides matching TRBD1. The CDR3 contains 17 residues. V trimming: 5 bases; J trimming: 8 bases; junction bases outside the gene matches: 14. CDR1 is SEHNR, CDR2 FQNEAQ, per germline (reference sequence). The CDR3 protein is CASSPSALQGGDSPLHF. DNA for the CDR3: TGTGCCAGCAGCCCTTCGGCCCTACAGGGGGGAGATTCACCCCTCCACTTT.

The rearrangement joins TRBV12-5 to TRBJ2-3, with 7 bases aligning to TRBD2. V gave up 4 bases and J gave up 2 bases; unmatched junction bases: 9. Germline loops: CDR1 LGHNT, CDR2 FRNRAP. The CDR3 length is 16 residues. CDR3 amino acids: CASGSSGLGVTDTQYF. CDR3 in DNA: TGTGCTAGTGGTTCTAGCGGCCTGGGAGTCACAGATACGCAGTATTTT.

In DNA, the CDR3 is TGTGCCAGCAGTTCCCACATGGCCTACGAGCAGTACTTC. Protein sequence: CASSSHMAYEQYF. The J gene is TRBJ2-7, the V gene TRBV6-5, with unresolved D. V dropped 4 bases and J dropped 2 bases, with 9 bases sitting between them. Germline V gene sequence: CDR1 MNHEY, CDR2 SVGAGI. The CDR3 is 13 amino acids.

The rearrangement links TRBV3-1 (or the pseudogene TRBV3-2) to TRBJ1-2; D uncertain. V was cut by 5 bases and J by 7 bases, with 23 bases left in between. The germline CDR1 and CDR2 sequences are LGHDT and YNNKEL (reference sequence). The CDR3 length is 16 residues. Here the CDR3 DNA reads TGTGCCAGCAGCTCCCACGGTCAGACTGAGTACGGTGGCTACACCTTC. This gives the protein CASSSHGQTEYGGYTF.

This clone was seen only once. The V gene is TRBV28, the J gene TRBJ1-5; the D is unclear. The V and J ends lost 7 bases and 4 bases respectively, with 8 bases between them. Germline-derived CDR1 and CDR2 are MDHEN and SYDVKM. This CDR3 is built from 12 residues. The chain's CDR3 is CASTEENQPQHF. CDR3 bases: TGTGCCAGCACCGAAGAGAATCAGCCCCAGCATTTT.

J is TRBJ1-1 and V is TRBV28; D unclear. The CDR3 length is 20 residues. CDR1 and CDR2 (germline): MDHEN, SYDVKM. The V end was cut by 3 bases, the J end by 0 bases, with 26 bases between. The CDR3 loop is CASSFLETGLLGGMNTEAFF. CDR3 coding DNA: TGTGCCAGCAGTTTCCTGGAAACCGGTCTTTTAGGAGGGATGAACACTGAAGCTTTCTTT.

The chain uses TRBV6-5 and TRBJ2-1, with a weak D call TRBD1 (6 bases). CDR3 size: 15 residues. The V end lost 4 bases, the J end lost 0 bases, and 10 bases lay between the germline ends. The germline V gene has CDR1 MNHEY and CDR2 SVGAGI. The CDR3 DNA is TGTGCCAGCAGTTTAAACAGGGCCTCCTACAATGAGCAGTTCTTC. It yields the protein CASSLNRASYNEQFF.

The chain has TRBV5-1 and TRBJ2-7; 7 bases are a match to TRBD2. The germline CDR1 and CDR2 sequences are SGHRS and YFSETQ. With 2 bases clipped from V and 5 bases from J, the junction kept 16 bases outside the gene matches. There are 17 residues in the CDR3. The CDR3 DNA reads TGCGCCAGCAGCTTAGTGGGATTTGGGGAGGGCCGGGACGAGCAGTACTTC. Translated: CASSLVGFGEGRDEQYF.

This clone showed up just once. V and J are TRBV3-1 (or the pseudogene TRBV3-2) and TRBJ2-5; D perhaps matches TRBD2 (5 bases). Germline loops: CDR1 LGHDT, CDR2 YNNKEL (reference sequence). V was shortened by 2 bases and J by 5 bases, with 9 bases between the two germline ends. This CDR3 spans 13 amino acids. The CDR3 reads CASSQLGGETQYF. The CDR3 bases are TGTGCCAGCAGCCAATTGGGCGGGGAGACCCAGTACTTC.

The chain uses TRBV12-3 or TRBV12-4 and TRBJ1-3; D is uncertain. The CDR3 contains 12 residues. Trimming shortened V by 8 bases and J by 0 bases, and 5 bases separated the two germline ends. The CDR3 loop reads CASSNSGNTIYF. DNA of the CDR3: TGTGCCAGCTCAAACTCTGGAAACACCATATATTTT.

The V gene is TRBV7-2, the J gene TRBJ1-4, with 10 bases fitting TRBD1. V lost 7 bases and J lost 6; bases outside the gene matches: 8. Germline V gene data show CDR1 as SGHTA and CDR2 as FQGNSA. CDR3 length: 15 residues. CDR3 DNA sequence: TGTGCCAGCACCCCCCGACAGGGGGCGGATGAAAAACTGTTTTTT. Its protein is CASTPRQGADEKLFF.

The genes are TRBV5-4 and TRBJ2-7, with unresolved D. This CDR3 spans 11 amino acids. Trimming took off 4 bases at V and 6 bases at J, with 8 bases between the two ends. From germline, CDR1 is SGHNT and CDR2 YYREEE (reference sequence). Here the CDR3 DNA reads TGTGCCAGCAGCGAGGTAGGCGAGCAGTACTTC. Protein product: CASSEVGEQYF.

The chain uses TRBV19 and TRBJ2-1, with 9 bases that match TRBD2. CDR3 length: 15 amino acids. V lost 9 bases, J lost 4 bases, and 10 bases stayed unmatched. Germline CDR1 reads LNHDA; CDR2 reads SQIVND (reference sequence). CDR3: CASNPATSGYNEQFF. CDR3 nucleotides: TGTGCCAGCAACCCTGCGACTAGCGGATACAATGAGCAGTTCTTC.

V and J are TRBV30 and TRBJ1-6, with 8 bases identical to TRBD1. Germline V gene lookup returns CDR1 GTSNPN and CDR2 SVGIG (reference sequence). The CDR3 has 14 residues. The trim removed 0 bases at V and 7 bases at J, leaving 2 bases unmatched. Written as DNA, the CDR3 is TGTGCCTGGAGTGTGCGGGACAGGAATTCACCCCTCCACTTT. Translated, it gives CAWSVRDRNSPLHF.